The sequence of this T cell receptor beta chain was determined in a study of blood T cell repertoires in COVID-19. Some clones are missing from TCRdb's copy, which holds only in-frame ones; the method was immunoSEQ multiplex PCR. The sample records over 90,000 clones, about four fifths being singletons. The CDR3 runs to 13 residues. The V call is TRBV21-1, the J call TRBJ2-3; TRBD1 reflects the table's D call only, with no check against the DNA. TRBV21-1 is shown as a pseudogene. Sequencing input: peripheral blood. This TCR derives from a human donor in a cohort sampled during active COVID-19. The CDR3 reads CASRGRGSDTQYF. CDR3 DNA: TGTGCCAGCAGGGGCAGGGGGAGTGATACGCAGTATTTT.